These 18 T cell receptor beta chains were all obtained from the same sample, sequenced in a study of blood T cells in healthy people across ages. The use of a sample-barcoded 5' primer and a J-beta primer mix characterized a second PCR of roughly 6 to 12 cycles. MiXCR, run by TCRdb on the 5' RACE reads, gives a single entry per CDR3 protein. The table lists hundreds of thousands of distinct CDR3 sequences, roughly 20% of them singletons. The sequencing input was blood. Every receptor here comes from a man between 70 and 80 years old in good health.

The chain couples TRBV20-1 to TRBJ2-3, with D possibly TRBD2 on 6 matching bases. Trimming pared 3 bases from V and 0 bases from J, leaving 10 bases between. Germline V CDR1 and CDR2: DFQATT, SNEGSKA (reference sequence). CDR3 length equals 14 residues. The CDR3 nucleotides are TGCAGTGCTAGTGCGGGAAGAAGCACAGATACGCAGTATTTT. Residues: CSASAGRSTDTQYF.

The V call is TRBV6-5, the J call TRBJ2-7; D is possibly TRBD1 (8 bases). V was shortened by 6 bases and J by 12 bases, with 24 bases between the two germline ends. Germline V gene lookup returns CDR1 MNHEY and CDR2 SVGAGI. The CDR3 contains 14 residues. CDR3 sequence reads: CASRRGGTGSIRYF. The CDR3 region has the DNA TGTGCCAGCAGAAGGGGGGGGACAGGTTCTATTCGGTACTTC.

There are a few counts of this clonotype. The V and J genes are TRBV18 and TRBJ2-7, with D unresolved. CDR1 is KGHSH, CDR2 LQKENI, per germline. V was shortened by 3 bases and J by 3 bases, with 12 bases between the two germline ends. CDR3 length equals 14 residues. The CDR3 is CASSPDSLGYEQYF. As DNA, the CDR3 is TGTGCCAGCTCACCGGATAGCCTGGGCTACGAGCAGTACTTC.

The CDR3: CASSFRGRALDTQYF. In DNA, the CDR3 is TGCGCCAGCAGCTTCCGCGGGAGGGCTTTAGATACGCAGTATTTT. This chain connects TRBV5-1 to TRBJ2-3; 9 positions agree with TRBD2. CDR3 length: 15 amino acids. V was clipped by 2 bases and J by 5 bases; unmatched bases: 6. CDR1 SGHRS and CDR2 YFSETQ come from the germline V gene. Full variable domain (remainder filled in from reference TRBV5-1 and TRBJ2-3): KAGVTQTPRYLIKTRGQQVTLSCSPISGHRSVSWYQQTPGQGLQFLFEYFSETQRNKGNFPGRFSGRQFSNSRSEMNVSTLELGDSALYLCASSFRGRALDTQYFGPGTRLTVL.

This chain joins TRBV6-6 and TRBJ2-1; TRBD1 matches at 8 bases. Germline lookup yields CDR1 MNHNY and CDR2 SVGAGI (reference sequence). The CDR3 runs to 15 residues. Trimming cost V 2 bases and J 2 bases; bases outside gene matches: 2. CDR3 residues: CASSYGDRTYNEQFF. In DNA, the CDR3 is TGTGCCAGCAGTTACGGGGACAGGACCTACAATGAGCAGTTCTTC.

In regard to this clonotype: Possible read error: a much larger clone is one base away. The V gene is TRBV6-2 or TRBV6-3, the J gene TRBJ2-5; D remains ambiguous. CDR1 and CDR2 from the germline V gene are MNHEY and SVGEGT. The CDR3 contains 14 residues. CDR3 bases: TGTGCCGGCAGTTACCTCAGATCCCAAGAGACCCAGTACTTC. Encoded protein: CAGSYLRSQETQYF.

This clonotype was seen only a few times. V gene TRBV5-1 combines with J gene TRBJ2-7; 7 bases fit TRBD2. The V and J ends lost 2 bases and 1 base, in that order; junction bases with no gene match: 6. Germline CDR1 SGHRS, CDR2 YFSETQ. This CDR3 has 15 residues. CDR3 nucleotide sequence: TGCGCCAGCAGCTTCCCTAGCGGATCTTCCTACGAGCAGTACTTC. Translated, it gives CASSFPSGSSYEQYF.

In this sample, this clonotype turned up a few times. The chain links TRBV7-9 to TRBJ2-7; TRBD1 matches at 9 bases. The CDR3 contains 13 residues. Per germline, CDR1 SEHNR and CDR2 FQNEAQ (reference sequence). With 5 bases clipped from V and 6 bases from J, the junction kept 5 bases outside the gene matches. The CDR3 protein is CASSGTGIGEQYF. The DNA for the CDR3 is TGTGCCAGCAGCGGGACAGGGATAGGCGAGCAGTACTTC.

This clonotype was detected ten times or more. The chain is built from TRBV20-1 and TRBJ2-1; the D gene is possibly TRBD2 (5 bases). The germline V gene encodes CDR1 DFQATT and CDR2 SNEGSKA (reference sequence). The CDR3 is 14 residues long. Deletions cut 1 base from V and 2 bases from J, with 9 bases between. This CDR3 reads CSARAPGTYNEQFF. CDR3 sequence (DNA): TGCAGTGCTAGAGCCCCGGGAACCTACAATGAGCAGTTCTTC.

V is TRBV9 and J is TRBJ2-2, with a tentative D call TRBD1 (7 bases). This CDR3 has 15 amino acids. Germline assignment: CDR1 SGDLS and CDR2 YYNGEE. The ends were cut back, 3 bases at V and 2 bases at J, with 11 bases in the middle. CDR3 DNA: TGTGCCAGCAGCGGACAGGGACTTAACACCGGGGAGCTGTTTTTT. Amino acid sequence: CASSGQGLNTGELFF.

The J gene is TRBJ2-3, the V gene TRBV20-1, with D possibly being TRBD1 or TRBD2 (5 bases each). Germline lookup yields CDR1 DFQATT and CDR2 SNEGSKA (reference sequence). Trimming took off 3 bases at V and 6 bases at J, with 7 bases between the two ends. The CDR3 is made up of 11 amino acids. CDR3 amino acids: CSASWGDTQYF. The CDR3 coding sequence is TGCAGTGCTAGCTGGGGGGATACGCAGTATTTT.

This clonotype was seen a handful of times. This sequence joins TRBV5-1 and TRBJ2-5; D is uncertain. V was pared by 7 bases and J by 0 bases, with 13 bases between. CDR1 and CDR2 (germline): SGHRS, YFSETQ. This CDR3 has 14 amino acids. CDR3 in amino acids: CASCVSGYQETQYF. The DNA of the CDR3 is TGCGCCAGCTGTGTTTCGGGTTACCAAGAGACCCAGTACTTC. Full variable domain (outside the CDR3, taken from reference TRBV5-1 and TRBJ2-5): KAGVTQTPRYLIKTRGQQVTLSCSPISGHRSVSWYQQTPGQGLQFLFEYFSETQRNKGNFPGRFSGRQFSNSRSEMNVSTLELGDSALYLCASCVSGYQETQYFGPGTRLLVL.

The chain is built from TRBV20-1 and TRBJ2-7, with TRBD2 identical over 11 bases. Germline V gives CDR1 DFQATT, CDR2 SNEGSKA (reference sequence). This CDR3 contains 14 residues. J was trimmed by 1 base and V by 6 bases; bases with no gene match: 5. DNA for the CDR3: TGCAGTGCCCCTCTAGCGGGAGGATCCTACGAGCAGTACTTC. Its protein product is CSAPLAGGSYEQYF.

In this sample, this clonotype turned up a few times. The chain combines TRBV12-3 or TRBV12-4 with TRBJ1-2; D remains unclear. V lost 10 bases and J 5 bases, leaving 11 bases between the germline ends. The CDR3 is 11 residues long. The CDR3 region has the DNA TGTGCCATCCTTCTCGGGTATGGCTACACCTTC. It yields the protein CAILLGYGYTF.

This chain links TRBV7-2 with TRBJ2-1; maybe TRBD2 (6 bases). Germline V CDR1 and CDR2: SGHTA, FQGNSA. Deletions cut 5 bases from V and 2 bases from J, with 19 bases between. The CDR3 is 17 amino acids. This CDR3 is CASSPIGSSQAYNEQFF. The CDR3 nucleotides read TGTGCCAGCAGCCCCATCGGGAGCTCCCAGGCCTACAATGAGCAGTTCTTC.

CDR3 protein: CATSRGSGTYEQYF. CDR3 DNA sequence: TGTGCCACCAGCAGAGGCAGTGGGACCTACGAGCAGTACTTC. The chain couples TRBV15 to TRBJ2-7, with no clear D. The germline V and J ends were trimmed by 1 base and 2 bases, with 9 bases remaining between them. The CDR3 spans 14 residues. CDR1 LNHNV and CDR2 YYDKDF come from the germline V gene (reference sequence).

The table lists this clonotype with a few counts. This chain uses TRBV5-1 with TRBJ2-3; 7 bases agree with TRBD1. Germline V CDR1 and CDR2: SGHRS, YFSETQ. The trim removed 4 bases at V and 1 base at J, leaving 3 bases unmatched. The CDR3 is 14 residues long. The CDR3 nucleotides read TGCGCCAGCAGCCAGACAGGGCGCACAGATACGCAGTATTTT. It translates to CASSQTGRTDTQYF.

V gene TRBV3-1 combines with J gene TRBJ2-7, with 8 bases fitting TRBD1. Germline trimming cut 1 base from V and 3 bases from J; bases unmatched to any gene: 5. The CDR3 sequence is 15 residues long. From germline, CDR1 is LGHDT and CDR2 YNNKEL (reference sequence). The CDR3, as DNA: TGTGCCAGCAGCCAAGTAACAGGGGGGAGCTACGAGCAGTACTTC. Amino acids: CASSQVTGGSYEQYF.